This T cell receptor beta chain was identified during a study of vaccination and CD4 T cells after COVID-19. Across the study: Overlapping spike peptides of SARS-CoV-2, HCoV-NL63, HCoV-OC43 and HCoV-229E were used, and cells were stimulated with them. Cultures that served as controls received a CEFX pool, an HIV-1 Nef pool, or no peptide. General study points: Median SARS-CoV-2-reactive clonotype numbers rose nonsignificantly, roughly 21 to 38.

Sequencing of DNA taken from cultured CD4+ T cells relied on the Oncomine TCR Beta short-read assay. TCRdb called the PCR reads again in MiXCR, with one record for every CDR3 protein. This table holds 7,600 or so distinct CDR3 sequences, less than 25% found once. Treatment: approximately nine-day PBMC culture with coronavirus spike peptide pools or control peptides (ViraFEST assay). PCR positivity dates ran from March to December 2020, preceding US Alpha, Beta and Delta variants. At least ten counts were recorded for this clonotype. Its antigen is still unknown. The specimen was CD4+ T cells from blood, cultured in vitro, collected after SARS-CoV-2 vaccination. This TCR was recovered from a human donor who had recovered from COVID-19.

CDR3 region: CATSRGDRGQQPQHF. In DNA form, the CDR3 reads TGTGCCACCAGCAGAGGAGACAGGGGGCAACAGCCCCAGCATTTT. The J gene is TRBJ1-5, the V gene TRBV15, with TRBD1 identical over 10 bases. Germline V gene sequence: CDR1 LNHNV, CDR2 YYDKDF (reference sequence). The junction had 4 bases not matched to a gene; V was cut back by 1 base and J by 7 bases. The CDR3 runs to 15 residues.